The text below deals with one T cell receptor (beta chain). Between the trimmed V and J ends, which lost 1 base and 4 bases, there was a span of 17 bases. Germline CDR1 and CDR2: SEHNR and FQNEAQ (reference sequence). CDR3 size: 17 residues. The source of the sample is a study of T-cell memory formation after mild COVID-19. As for the study in general: The study found TCR clusters largely donor specific.

With constant-segment primers, 5'RACE yielded cDNA libraries of TCR alpha and TCR beta that carried sample barcodes and UMIs. Each CDR3 protein is one row after TCRdb ran MiXCR on the 5' RACE reads. Here the sample spans roughly 300,000 distinct CDR3 sequences, approximately 7.6% being singletons. This TCR was sampled from a man younger than 35 who had mild COVID-19 (a few samples of this study predate the infection). Cell type and time point are not known. This chain joins TRBV7-9 and TRBJ1-3, with D perhaps TRBD1 (6 bases). Sequenced material: PBMCs or a T cell subset sorted from them (not recorded which). The DNA of the CDR3 is TGTGCCAGCAGCTTAGGAACAGGGTCGCTGTTCGGAAACACCATATATTTT. Amino acids: CASSLGTGSLFGNTIYF.